Sequencing of this TCR beta chain was carried out in a study of T cells in Graves' hyperthyroidism and ophthalmopathy. The hyperthyroidism was newly diagnosed and had lasted under 2 months; the patients were aged 18 to 65. Exclusions: uncontrolled infection, other autoimmune disease, pregnancy, lactation. The length of the CDR3 is 13 residues. Trimming pared 1 base from V and 4 bases from J, leaving 7 bases between. The V gene's germline CDR1 is SGHTA and CDR2 FQGNSA. Amplification targeted TCR beta CDR3 regions from RNA transcripts. First-round RT-PCR with HTBI primers amplified the TCR CDR3 region. TCRdb itself ran the multiplex PCR reads through MiXCR, one entry per CDR3 protein. The sample holds hundreds of thousands of distinct CDR3 sequences, roughly 13% seen once.

Material: blood. The TCR comes from a woman in her late teens or twenties with Graves' hyperthyroidism. The chain employs TRBV7-2 and TRBJ2-5; no firm D call. Written as DNA, the CDR3 is TGTGCCAGCAGCTTAGGTCGGACAGAGACCCAGTACTTC. This sequence encodes CASSLGRTETQYF.